The following is a T cell receptor beta chain sequence with its context. Its binding antigen is unknown. Base qualities are missing; no much larger clone stands one base away. V has 1 base trimmed and J has 1 base trimmed; junction bases matching no gene number 3. The CDR3 measures 15 amino acids from cysteine to phenylalanine. The retained sequence is limited to the CDR3, 45 bases, with the frame set at the first base. This entry belongs to a study of low-dose radiotherapy and immunotherapy resistance in tumors (dated 2022 in TCRdb). With regard to the full study: In Cohort 1, 0.5 Gy per fraction was delivered every 2 weeks, and a total PTV dose of 6.5 Gy was prescribed. Patients in Cohort 2 were given 1 Gy per fraction every two weeks, for a total of 13 Gy across 26 weeks. Patients were given nivolumab as a 240 mg flat dose every two weeks and ipilimumab at 1 mg/kg every six weeks, with both drugs delivered intravenously. Cyclophosphamide 200 mg/m2 was administered intravenously every two weeks, one day before each radiation and immunotherapy administration. Starting on cycle 1 day 1, patients took 300 mg of aspirin by mouth once daily for four cycles. No randomization into treatment groups was done for the people taking part in the trial. Eight patients were included in the translational analysis: three from the first dose cohort and the first five from the second dose cohort.

The donors came from RACIN, which was a single-arm phase I dose-escalation trial that paired nivolumab and ipilimumab with aspirin, low-dose cyclophosphamide and low-dose radiotherapy. Eligible patients had advanced, TIL-negative solid tumors. Superscript III and a set of TRAV- and TRBV-specific primers were used to synthesize first-strand cDNA, so that both TCRalpha and TCRbeta chains were covered. TCRs were amplified for 15 to 20 PCR cycles with Phusion, using a constant-region primer paired with the adapter attached to the V primers. The isolated mRNA was amplified using the MessageAmp II aRNA Amplification Kit, with in vitro transcription performed for approximately 16 hours at 37 degrees C. The Dynabeads mRNA DIRECT Purification Kit was used to isolate mRNA for TCR sequencing. Indexed Illumina adapters were added in a second approximately 25-cycle Phusion PCR, and the resulting products were purified with AMPure XP beads. Turning to the authors' computational methods: Custom Perl scripts pooled TCR sequences encoding the same protein, removed out-of-frame sequences and computed each clonotype's abundance. TCR sequences supported by only a single read were excluded from analysis. Repertoire metrics included Shannon entropy, Gini index, clonality, richness, and frequency of TCRs shared between repertoires. Clones were called with MiXCR by TCRdb after fastp trimmed the public reads at Q25, and only in-frame beta chains were retained. Entries are consolidated by CDR3 protein sequence, retaining the most common genes and DNA. The V and J calls were not made by the authors but by TCRdb's processing. The sample yields approximately 11,000 distinct CDR3 sequences; 50% to 70% were counted once. The ten largest clones add up to 12% of the sample.

The chain was built from TRBV23-1 and TRBJ2-5; the junction holds 7 bases that match TRBD1. TRBV23-1 is an ORF, and what it does is uncertain. This receptor was taken from a human donor with advanced metastatic prostate, ovarian, gallbladder or colorectal cancer (not recorded which). This table probably holds off-target reads from a library built for another chain. The CDR3: CASSQYRDSQETQYF. The DNA sequence is given as TGCGCCAGCAGTCAATACCGGGACAGCCAAGAGACCCAGTACTTC.